This T cell receptor beta chain was sequenced during a study of T cell changes during pregnancy in multiple sclerosis. The ends were cut back, 4 bases at V and 2 bases at J, with 9 bases in the middle. Germline-derived CDR1 and CDR2 are MDHEN and SYDVKM. The CDR3 covers 14 residues. TCRdb's table, derived via immunoSEQ multiplex PCR, lists solely in-frame clones and lacks some. This table holds over 35,000 clones, 80% to 95% found once. The V gene is TRBV28, the J gene TRBJ2-1, with D tentatively TRBD1 (5 bases). The TCR originated in a female donor with multiple sclerosis, enrolled in a pregnancy study. The sequenced sample was peripheral blood. CDR3 region: CASSYQTAYNEQFF. For the CDR3, the DNA is TGTGCCAGCAGTTACCAGACAGCCTACAATGAGCAGTTCTTC.